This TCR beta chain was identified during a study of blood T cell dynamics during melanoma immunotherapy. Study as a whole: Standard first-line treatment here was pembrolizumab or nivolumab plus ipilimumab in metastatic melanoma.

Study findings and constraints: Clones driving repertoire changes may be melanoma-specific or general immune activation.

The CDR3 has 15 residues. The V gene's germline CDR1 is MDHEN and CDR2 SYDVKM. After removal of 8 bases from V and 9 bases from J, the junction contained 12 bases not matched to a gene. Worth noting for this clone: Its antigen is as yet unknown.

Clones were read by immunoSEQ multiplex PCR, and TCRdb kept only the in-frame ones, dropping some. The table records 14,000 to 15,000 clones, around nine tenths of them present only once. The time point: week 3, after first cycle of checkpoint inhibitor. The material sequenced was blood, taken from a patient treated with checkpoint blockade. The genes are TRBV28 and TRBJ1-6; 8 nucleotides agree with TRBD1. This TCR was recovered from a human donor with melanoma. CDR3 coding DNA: TGTGCCAGCGTTTCACAGCAGGGGGCTGGTTCACCCCTCCACTTT. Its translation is CASVSQQGAGSPLHF.